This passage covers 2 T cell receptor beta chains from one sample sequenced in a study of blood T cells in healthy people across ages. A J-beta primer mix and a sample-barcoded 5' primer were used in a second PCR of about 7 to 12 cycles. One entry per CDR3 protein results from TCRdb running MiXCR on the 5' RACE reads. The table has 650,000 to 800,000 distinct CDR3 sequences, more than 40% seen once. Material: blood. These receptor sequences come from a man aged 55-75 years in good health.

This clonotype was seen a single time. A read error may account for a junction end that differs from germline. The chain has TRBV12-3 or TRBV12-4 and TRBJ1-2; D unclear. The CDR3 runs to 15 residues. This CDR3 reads CVSSTAGRTNYGYTF. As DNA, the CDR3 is TGTGTCAGCAGTACCGCCGGGAGAACAAACTATGGCTACACCTTC.

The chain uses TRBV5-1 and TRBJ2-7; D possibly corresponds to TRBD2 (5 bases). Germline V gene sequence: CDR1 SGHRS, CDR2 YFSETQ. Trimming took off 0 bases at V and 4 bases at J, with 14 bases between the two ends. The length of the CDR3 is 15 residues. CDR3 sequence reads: CASSLGPEEPYEQYF. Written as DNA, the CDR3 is TGCGCCAGCAGCTTGGGCCCGGAGGAACCTTACGAGCAGTACTTC.